The clone carrying this T cell receptor (beta chain) occurred once. Study processing details: Researchers report that nucleated cell counts were estimated from reference gene primer amplification. Sequencing used immunoSEQ multiplex PCR; TCRdb keeps in-frame clones, though not all of them. V and J calls and clone size are copied from that table; D and trimming were computed from the DNA. The top ten clones hold 30% to 45% of a sample with approximately 150,000 clones, about 89% of them seen once. This sample stems from a study of blood T cell repertoires in COVID-19. Study as a whole: From the United States, Italy and Spain came samples of acute and convalescent COVID-19. PBMCs, B-cell-depleted T cells, or T cells provided the cDNA or gDNA that made up the material.

The CDR3 has 15 residues. Trimming pared 1 base from V and 0 bases from J, leaving 7 bases between. Germline values: CDR1 LGHDT, CDR2 YNNKEL (reference sequence). The sequencing input was peripheral blood. The chain carries TRBV3-1 (or the pseudogene TRBV3-2) and TRBJ2-1; D possibly corresponds to TRBD1 (6 bases). This clonotype was sampled from a man aged 50-60 years who had recovered from COVID-19. The CDR3 protein is CASSQARGSYNEQFF. The CDR3, as DNA: TGTGCCAGCAGCCAAGCCAGGGGCTCCTACAATGAGCAGTTCTTC.